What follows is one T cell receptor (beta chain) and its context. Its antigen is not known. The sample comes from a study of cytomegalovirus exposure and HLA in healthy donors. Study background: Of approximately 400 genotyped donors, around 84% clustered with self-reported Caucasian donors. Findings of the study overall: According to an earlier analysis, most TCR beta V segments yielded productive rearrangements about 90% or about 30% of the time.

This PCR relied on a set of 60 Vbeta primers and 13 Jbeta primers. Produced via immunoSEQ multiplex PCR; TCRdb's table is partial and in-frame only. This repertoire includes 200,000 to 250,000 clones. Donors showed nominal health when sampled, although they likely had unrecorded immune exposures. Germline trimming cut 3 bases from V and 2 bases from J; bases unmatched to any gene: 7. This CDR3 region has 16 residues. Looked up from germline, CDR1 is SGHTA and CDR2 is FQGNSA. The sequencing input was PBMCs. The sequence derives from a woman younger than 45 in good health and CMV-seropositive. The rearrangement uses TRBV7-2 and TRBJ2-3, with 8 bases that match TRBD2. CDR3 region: CASSFPGLALTDTQYF. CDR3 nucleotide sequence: TGTGCCAGCAGCTTTCCTGGACTAGCTCTCACAGATACGCAGTATTTT.